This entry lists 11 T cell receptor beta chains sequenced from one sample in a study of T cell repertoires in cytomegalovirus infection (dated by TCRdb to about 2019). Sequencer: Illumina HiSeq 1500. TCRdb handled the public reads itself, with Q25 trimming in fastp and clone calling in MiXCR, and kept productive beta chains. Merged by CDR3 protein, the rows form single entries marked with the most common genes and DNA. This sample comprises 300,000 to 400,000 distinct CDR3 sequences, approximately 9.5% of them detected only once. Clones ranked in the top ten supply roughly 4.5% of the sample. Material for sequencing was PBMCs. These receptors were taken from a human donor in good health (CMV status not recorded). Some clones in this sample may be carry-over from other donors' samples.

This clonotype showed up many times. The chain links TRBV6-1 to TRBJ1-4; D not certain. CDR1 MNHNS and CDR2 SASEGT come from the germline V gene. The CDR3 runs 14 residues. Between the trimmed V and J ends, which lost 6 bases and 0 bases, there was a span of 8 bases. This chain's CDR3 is CASRGRTTNEKLFF. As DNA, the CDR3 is TGTGCCAGCAGGGGGAGGACAACTAATGAAAAACTGTTTTTT.

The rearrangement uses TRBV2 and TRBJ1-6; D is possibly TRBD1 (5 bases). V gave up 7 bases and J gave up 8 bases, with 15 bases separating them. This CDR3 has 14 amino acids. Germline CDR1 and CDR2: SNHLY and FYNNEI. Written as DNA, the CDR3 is TGTGCCAGCACCTACAGGAAAACGGATTCACCCCTCCACTTT. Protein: CASTYRKTDSPLHF.

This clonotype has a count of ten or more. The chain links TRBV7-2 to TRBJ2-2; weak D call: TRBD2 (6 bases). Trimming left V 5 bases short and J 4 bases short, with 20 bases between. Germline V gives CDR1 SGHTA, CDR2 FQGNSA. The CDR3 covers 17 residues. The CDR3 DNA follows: TGTGCCAGCAGCCCCCTTTTTGGGGGGATGGGCACCGGGGAGCTGTTTTTT. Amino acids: CASSPLFGGMGTGELFF. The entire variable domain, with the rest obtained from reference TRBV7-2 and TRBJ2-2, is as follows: GAGVSQSPSNKVTEKGKDVELRCDPISGHTALYWYRQSLGQGLEFLIYFQGNSAPDKSGLPSDRFSAERTGGSVSTLTIQRTQQEDSAVYLCASSPLFGGMGTGELFFGEGSRLTVL.

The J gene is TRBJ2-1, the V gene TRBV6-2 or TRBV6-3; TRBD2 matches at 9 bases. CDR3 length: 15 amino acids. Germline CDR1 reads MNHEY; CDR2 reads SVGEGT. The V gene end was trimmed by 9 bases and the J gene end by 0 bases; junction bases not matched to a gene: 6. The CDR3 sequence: CASLPSGISYNEQFF. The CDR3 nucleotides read TGTGCCAGTCTTCCTAGCGGGATCTCCTACAATGAGCAGTTCTTC.

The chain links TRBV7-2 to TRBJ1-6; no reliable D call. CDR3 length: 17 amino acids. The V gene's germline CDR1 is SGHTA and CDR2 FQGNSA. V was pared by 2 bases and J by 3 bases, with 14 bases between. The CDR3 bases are TGTGCCAGCAGCTTAAAAGTAGGGCAGATCTATAATTCACCCCTCCACTTT. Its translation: CASSLKVGQIYNSPLHF. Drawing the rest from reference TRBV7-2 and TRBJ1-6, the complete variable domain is GAGVSQSPSNKVTEKGKDVELRCDPISGHTALYWYRQSLGQGLEFLIYFQGNSAPDKSGLPSDRFSAERTGGSVSTLTIQRTQQEDSAVYLCASSLKVGQIYNSPLHFGNGTRLTVT.

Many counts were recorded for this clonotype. CDR3 DNA sequence: TGTGCCAGCTCAAATCCTAAGAATAGCAATCAGCCCCAGCATTTT. This translates into CASSNPKNSNQPQHF. The rearrangement joins TRBV6-1 to TRBJ1-5; no reliable D call. The V and J ends lost 8 bases and 0 bases respectively, with 14 bases between them. CDR3 length equals 15 residues. Germline assignment: CDR1 MNHNS and CDR2 SASEGT.

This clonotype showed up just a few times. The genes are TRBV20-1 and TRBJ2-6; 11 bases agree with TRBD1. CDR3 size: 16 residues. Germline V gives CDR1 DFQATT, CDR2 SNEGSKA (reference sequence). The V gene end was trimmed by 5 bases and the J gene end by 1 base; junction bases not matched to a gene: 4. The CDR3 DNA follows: TGCAGTGCTGGGACAGGGGGATTGTCTGGGGCCAACGTCCTGACTTTC. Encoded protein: CSAGTGGLSGANVLTF.

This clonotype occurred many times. The CDR3 region is CASSPRGAVETQYF. The CDR3 DNA follows: TGTGCCAGCAGCCCCCGGGGGGCGGTAGAGACCCAGTACTTC. The chain combines TRBV7-2 with TRBJ2-5; a weak D match, TRBD2 (7 bases). Germline CDR1 is SGHTA and CDR2 is FQGNSA. This CDR3 spans 14 amino acids. V was shortened by 5 bases and J by 4 bases, with 14 bases between the two germline ends.

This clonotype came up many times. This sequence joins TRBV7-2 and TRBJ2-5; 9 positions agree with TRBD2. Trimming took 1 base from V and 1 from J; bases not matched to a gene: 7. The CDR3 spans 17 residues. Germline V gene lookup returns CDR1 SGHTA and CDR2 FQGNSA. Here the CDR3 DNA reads TGTGCCAGCAGCTTAGACGGGAGCGGGGGGCCCCAAGAGACCCAGTACTTC. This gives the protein CASSLDGSGGPQETQYF.

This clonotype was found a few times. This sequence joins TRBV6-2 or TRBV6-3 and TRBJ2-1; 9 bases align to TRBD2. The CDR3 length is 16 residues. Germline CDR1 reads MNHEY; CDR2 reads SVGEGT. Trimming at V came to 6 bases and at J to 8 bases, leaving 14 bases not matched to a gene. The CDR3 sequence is CASSGTSFGGVDEQFF. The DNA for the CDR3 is TGTGCCAGCAGCGGGACTAGCTTTGGAGGAGTTGATGAGCAGTTCTTC.

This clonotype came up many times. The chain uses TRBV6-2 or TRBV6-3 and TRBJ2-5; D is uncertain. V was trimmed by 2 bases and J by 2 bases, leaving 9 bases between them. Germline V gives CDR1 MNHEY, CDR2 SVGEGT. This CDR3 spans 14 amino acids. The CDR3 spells CASSYGGAQETQYF. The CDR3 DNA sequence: TGTGCCAGCAGTTACGGCGGAGCTCAAGAGACCCAGTACTTC.